This T cell receptor beta chain was retrieved from a study of blood T cell repertoires in COVID-19 (TCRdb year 2020). Context from the whole study: Samples covering the acute and convalescent phases of COVID-19 were provided by collaborators in the United States, Italy and Spain. The material from the prospective study consisted of cDNA or gDNA derived from T cells, B-cell-depleted T cells, or PBMCs. A freely available public database, intended as a resource for researchers studying the immune response to SARS-CoV-2, is where the repertoires were released. HLA class I and class II types, where available, came from metadata supplied by the sample provider rather than from assay-based typing. A de-identified subject ID, COVID-19 status, age in years and sex were almost always included in the sample metadata. Subjects who had been exposed to COVID-19, were actively infected with it, or had recovered from it provided the deeply sampled blood TCRbeta repertoires that made up the dataset. The samples were drawn from two sources: the first 160 participants of the ongoing ImmuneRACE study, and 1,254 subjects contributed by 6 global collaborators.

The collaborating institutions used their own protocols to collect whole blood in K2EDTA tubes. For TCRbeta analysis, collaborators shipped samples as frozen whole blood, isolated PBMCs, or DNA extracted from either of those sample types. Overall study outcomes, separate from this receptor: Clinical and demographic metadata were provided uncurated, with the amount varying by source and participant.

TCRbeta CDR3 regions were amplified from genomic DNA using the immunoSEQ Assay, a bias-controlled multiplex PCR. Under the source paper's analysis protocol: Within the assay, amplification of reference gene primers was used to estimate how many nucleated cells each sample contained. To quantify the absolute abundance of each unique TCRbeta CDR3 rearrangement, sequence reads were collapsed and filtered. For each sample, productive Simpson clonality was calculated as the square root of Simpson's diversity index over productive rearrangements. The immuneACCESS repertoire file appears here via TCRdb, limited to in-frame rearrangements. These files lack a portion of the clones; in checked studies, under half of the deficit traces to unresolved V genes, and the cause of the others is not known. The V and J calls and clone size are taken from that table; D and trimming were inferred from the DNA. The sample contains 200,000 to 250,000 clones, approximately 86% of them found a single time. In total, the top ten clones hold roughly 5.5% of the sample.

From the germline V gene, CDR1 is MGHRA and CDR2 is YSYEKL. Trimming takes 4 bases from V and 4 bases from J, and the germline ends sit 19 bases apart. Reading from cysteine to phenylalanine, the CDR3 counts 16 amino acids. CDR3 DNA only is kept here, 48 bases in frame from base 1. Of note for this clone: Its antigen is not yet known. Base quality data are lacking; no much larger clone is found one base away.

The receptor comes from a human donor in a cohort sampled during active COVID-19. The sequenced sample was peripheral blood. The chain joins TRBV4-1 to TRBJ2-5; the D gene is perhaps TRBD1, from 7 matching bases. The CDR3 region reads CASSPQGGRVGETQYF. In nucleotides, the sequence is TGCGCCAGCAGCCCTCAGGGGGGCCGGGTAGGAGAGACCCAGTACTTC.